The rows below give T cell receptor beta chains drawn from one sample of a study of a mutant IDH1 vaccine in newly diagnosed glioma. Using immunoSEQ multiplex PCR, the repertoire was profiled, and TCRdb retains in-frame clones only, with some absent. Among about 16,000 clones listed, around 91% were seen once. The sample consisted of PBMCs, taken from a glioma patient treated with radiotherapy, temozolomide or both. These receptors were obtained from a woman aged 40 to 55 with glioma. Some clones in this sample may be carry-over from other donors' samples. Each CDR3 is given with its conserved first and last residue. D genes are given only for firm matches. A clone size is listed for some rows: how often the clone was seen (once, few, many), or a class if it is expanded.

TRBJ1-2,once,TRBV10-3,.,TGTGCCATCAGCTCCACCTCGGGCGTGGGCTACACCTTC,CAISSTSGVGYTF
TRBJ1-1,.,TRBV19,.,TGTGCCAGTAGTATGTGGGAGAACACTGAAGCTTTCTTT,CASSMWENTEAFF
TRBJ2-1,.,TRBV7-2,TRBD2,TGTGCCAGCAGCTCGACTAGCGGGCAATACAATGAGCAGTTCTTC,CASSSTSGQYNEQFF
TRBJ2-3,.,TRBV30,TRBD2,TGTGCCTGGGGAGCGGGGAACCCCCCAGATACGCAGTATTTT,CAWGAGNPPDTQYF
TRBJ2-4,.,TRBV7-9,TRBD2,TGTGCCAGCAGCACGACTAGCGGCTCCAAAAACATTCAGTACTTC,CASSTTSGSKNIQYF
TRBJ2-5,.,TRBV28,TRBD2,TGTGCCAGCAGTCCTTGGGGGGGGCAAGAGACCCAGTACTTC,CASSPWGGQETQYF
TRBJ2-7,.,TRBV6-5,.,TGTGCCAGCAGTTACGGTGTACCCTACGAGCAGTACTTC,CASSYGVPYEQYF
TRBJ2-3,.,TRBV5-4,.,TGTGCCAGCAGCTCACCGGTCTCCACAGATACGCAGTATTTT,CASSSPVSTDTQYF
TRBJ2-7,once,TRBV27,.,TGTGCCAGCAGTCCCCCGGGACTAGGGGGCGCCTACGAGCAGTACTTC,CASSPPGLGGAYEQYF
TRBJ2-1,.,TRBV6-4,.,TGTGCCAGCAGTGATACTAGGGGGGGGACAGTATACAATGAGCAGTTCTTC,CASSDTRGGTVYNEQFF
TRBJ2-7,.,TRBV30,.,TGTGCCTGGGGGACGGTTCCCTACGAGCAGTACTTC,CAWGTVPYEQYF
TRBJ2-5,.,TRBV5-5,.,TGTGCCAGCAGCTCTGAGGGGGAGACCCAGTACTTC,CASSSEGETQYF
TRBJ1-4,.,TRBV7-9,.,TGTGCCAGCAGCTTAGAAGATCGGACAACTAATGAAAAACTGTTTTTT,CASSLEDRTTNEKLFF
TRBJ1-2,.,TRBV5-6,.,TGTGCCAGCAGCTCCCGCTATGGCTACACCTTC,CASSSRYGYTF
TRBJ2-2,.,TRBV5-4,TRBD2,TGTGCCAGCAGCCCAGCGGGAGGTCTGACCGGGGAGCTGTTTTTT,CASSPAGGLTGELFF
TRBJ2-7,.,TRBV10-3,.,TGTGCCATCAGGAAACTCGGGGGTCACGAGCAGTACTTC,CAIRKLGGHEQYF
TRBJ1-1,.,TRBV23-1,TRBD1,TGCGCCAGCAGTCAATCGGGTTGCACAGGGGGCGCTAGTCCTGAAGCTTTCTTT,CASSQSGCTGGASPEAFF